The 11 T cell receptor beta chains reported below all come from one sample, sequenced in a study of Tregs in tolerant kidney transplant recipients (dated by TCRdb to about 2019). Receptors were amplified or captured by the immunoSEQ multiplex PCR assay. In TCRdb, the immuneACCESS table is reduced to in-frame sequences with V and J assigned. These tables do not hold every clone; where another copy was compared, an unresolved V gene accounts for under half, and the others remain unexplained. Across this sample there are tens of thousands of clones, with about 90% seen only once. The top ten clonotypes cover around 0.7% of the sample. Sequencing was performed on Tregs from blood. These receptors were obtained from a human donor in good health.

The chain is built from TRBV5-1 and TRBJ2-5; a possible D gene is TRBD2 (5 bases). This CDR3 is built from 14 residues. The germline gives CDR1 SGHRS, CDR2 YFSETQ. V shed 1 base and J shed 5 bases, with 12 bases lying between them. The CDR3 loop is CASSLFGGDETQYF. Written as DNA, the CDR3 is TGCGCCAGCAGCTTGTTTGGAGGAGATGAGACCCAGTACTTC.

This clone was seen more than once but under ten times. This chain connects TRBV5-1 to TRBJ1-1; D is perhaps TRBD1 (5 bases). Trimming stripped 4 bases from V and 6 bases from J, with 16 bases between. CDR1 is SGHRS and CDR2 is YFSETQ in the germline V gene. This CDR3 comprises 14 residues. CDR3 sequence reads: CASSGGRGGSEAFF. CDR3 coding DNA: TGCGCCAGCAGCGGCGGGCGGGGGGGATCTGAAGCTTTCTTT.

A remark on this clone: A read error may produce the germline difference seen at one junction end. V is TRBV7-9 and J is TRBJ1-6, with 9 bases matching TRBD1. CDR1 and CDR2 from the germline V gene are SEHNR and FQNEAQ (reference sequence). The CDR3 is 13 amino acids. The CDR3 DNA reads TGTGCCACCGCCGGGACAGGGAAATCACCCCCCCACTTT. It codes for CATAGTGKSPPHF.

The chain has TRBV5-4 and TRBJ1-1; maybe TRBD1 (6 bases). The CDR3 loop spans 15 amino acids. Trimming removed 0 bases at V and 3 bases at J, with 12 bases between. Germline CDR1 SGHNT, CDR2 YYREEE (reference sequence). DNA for the CDR3: TGTGCCAGCAGCTTGGCCAGGGGATTGGACACTGAAGCTTTCTTT. Translating gives CASSLARGLDTEAFF.

The chain recombines TRBV4-2 with TRBJ2-1, with D tentatively TRBD2 (5 bases). The length of the CDR3 is 13 residues. Deletions cut 0 bases from V and 12 bases from J, with 12 bases between. In germline, CDR1 is LGHNA, CDR2 YNFKEQ. CDR3 sequence (DNA): TGTGCCAGCAGCCAAGATCCTCATCGGGGGCAGTTCTTC. Translating gives CASSQDPHRGQFF.

The chain uses TRBV5-1 and TRBJ2-3, with TRBD2 as a possible D gene (5 bases). The CDR3 is 13 amino acids. Germline V gives CDR1 SGHRS, CDR2 YFSETQ. The V end was cut by 1 base, the J end by 6 bases, with 9 bases between. CDR3 in DNA: TGCGCCAGCAGCTTGATTAGCGAGGATACGCAGTATTTT. Its protein product is CASSLISEDTQYF.

The chain couples TRBV5-8 to TRBJ2-7; 9 positions match TRBD1. This CDR3 region has 15 residues. The germline V gene has CDR1 SGHTS and CDR2 YDEGEE. V trimming: 1 base; J trimming: 11 bases; junction bases outside the gene matches: 13. Written as DNA, the CDR3 is TGTGCCAGCAGCTTGACAGGGGGCCCAAGACTGCCGAAGTACTTC. Its protein product is CASSLTGGPRLPKYF.

This chain uses TRBV7-2 with TRBJ2-7; the D gene could be TRBD1 or TRBD2 (6 bases each). This CDR3 is 14 amino acids long. The germline gives CDR1 SGHTA, CDR2 FQGNSA. Trimming shortened V by 1 base and J by 2 bases, and 9 bases separated the two germline ends. The CDR3 DNA is TGTGCCAGCAGCTTAGGGGGGGCCCCCTACGAGCAGTACTTC. This translates into CASSLGGAPYEQYF.

This clone has a single count. The genes are TRBV9 and TRBJ1-4; a weak D match, TRBD1 (6 bases). CDR1 is SGDLS and CDR2 is YYNGEE in the germline V gene. The CDR3 contains 14 residues. V gave up 4 bases and J gave up 2 bases, with 9 bases separating them. The CDR3 nucleotides are TGTGCCAGCAGCCGGGGGCTGACTAATGAAAAACTGTTTTTT. Its protein product is CASSRGLTNEKLFF. The full variable domain, its missing parts supplied by reference TRBV9 and TRBJ1-4, is DSGVTQTPKHLITATGQRVTLRCSPRSGDLSVYWYQQSLDQGLQFLIQYYNGEERAKGNILERFSAQQFPDLHSELNLSSLELGDSALYFCASSRGLTNEKLFFGSGTQLSVL.

This chain uses TRBV5-1 with TRBJ2-1; 13 nucleotides align to TRBD2. CDR3 length equals 16 residues. Germline-derived CDR1 and CDR2 are SGHRS and YFSETQ. J was trimmed by 4 bases and V by 4 bases; bases with no gene match: 5. As DNA, the CDR3 is TGCGCCAGCAGCCAGGGACTAGCGGGGTTATACAATGAGCAGTTCTTC. It specifies CASSQGLAGLYNEQFF.

This chain connects TRBV29-1 to TRBJ1-1; the match to TRBD1 covers 11 bases. With 6 bases clipped from V and 4 bases from J, the junction kept 7 bases outside the gene matches. CDR3 size: 14 residues. Germline V gene sequence: CDR1 SQVTM, CDR2 ANQGSEA. The CDR3 sequence: CSVVGDRGFTEAFF. The DNA of the CDR3 is TGCAGCGTGGTAGGGGACAGGGGGTTCACTGAAGCTTTCTTT. Filled out from reference TRBV29-1 and TRBJ1-1, the complete variable domain reads SAVISQKPSRDICQRGTSLTIQCQVDSQVTMMFWYRQQPGQSLTLIATANQGSEATYESGFVIDKFPISRPNLTFSTLTVSNMSPEDSSIYLCSVVGDRGFTEAFFGQGTRLTVV.